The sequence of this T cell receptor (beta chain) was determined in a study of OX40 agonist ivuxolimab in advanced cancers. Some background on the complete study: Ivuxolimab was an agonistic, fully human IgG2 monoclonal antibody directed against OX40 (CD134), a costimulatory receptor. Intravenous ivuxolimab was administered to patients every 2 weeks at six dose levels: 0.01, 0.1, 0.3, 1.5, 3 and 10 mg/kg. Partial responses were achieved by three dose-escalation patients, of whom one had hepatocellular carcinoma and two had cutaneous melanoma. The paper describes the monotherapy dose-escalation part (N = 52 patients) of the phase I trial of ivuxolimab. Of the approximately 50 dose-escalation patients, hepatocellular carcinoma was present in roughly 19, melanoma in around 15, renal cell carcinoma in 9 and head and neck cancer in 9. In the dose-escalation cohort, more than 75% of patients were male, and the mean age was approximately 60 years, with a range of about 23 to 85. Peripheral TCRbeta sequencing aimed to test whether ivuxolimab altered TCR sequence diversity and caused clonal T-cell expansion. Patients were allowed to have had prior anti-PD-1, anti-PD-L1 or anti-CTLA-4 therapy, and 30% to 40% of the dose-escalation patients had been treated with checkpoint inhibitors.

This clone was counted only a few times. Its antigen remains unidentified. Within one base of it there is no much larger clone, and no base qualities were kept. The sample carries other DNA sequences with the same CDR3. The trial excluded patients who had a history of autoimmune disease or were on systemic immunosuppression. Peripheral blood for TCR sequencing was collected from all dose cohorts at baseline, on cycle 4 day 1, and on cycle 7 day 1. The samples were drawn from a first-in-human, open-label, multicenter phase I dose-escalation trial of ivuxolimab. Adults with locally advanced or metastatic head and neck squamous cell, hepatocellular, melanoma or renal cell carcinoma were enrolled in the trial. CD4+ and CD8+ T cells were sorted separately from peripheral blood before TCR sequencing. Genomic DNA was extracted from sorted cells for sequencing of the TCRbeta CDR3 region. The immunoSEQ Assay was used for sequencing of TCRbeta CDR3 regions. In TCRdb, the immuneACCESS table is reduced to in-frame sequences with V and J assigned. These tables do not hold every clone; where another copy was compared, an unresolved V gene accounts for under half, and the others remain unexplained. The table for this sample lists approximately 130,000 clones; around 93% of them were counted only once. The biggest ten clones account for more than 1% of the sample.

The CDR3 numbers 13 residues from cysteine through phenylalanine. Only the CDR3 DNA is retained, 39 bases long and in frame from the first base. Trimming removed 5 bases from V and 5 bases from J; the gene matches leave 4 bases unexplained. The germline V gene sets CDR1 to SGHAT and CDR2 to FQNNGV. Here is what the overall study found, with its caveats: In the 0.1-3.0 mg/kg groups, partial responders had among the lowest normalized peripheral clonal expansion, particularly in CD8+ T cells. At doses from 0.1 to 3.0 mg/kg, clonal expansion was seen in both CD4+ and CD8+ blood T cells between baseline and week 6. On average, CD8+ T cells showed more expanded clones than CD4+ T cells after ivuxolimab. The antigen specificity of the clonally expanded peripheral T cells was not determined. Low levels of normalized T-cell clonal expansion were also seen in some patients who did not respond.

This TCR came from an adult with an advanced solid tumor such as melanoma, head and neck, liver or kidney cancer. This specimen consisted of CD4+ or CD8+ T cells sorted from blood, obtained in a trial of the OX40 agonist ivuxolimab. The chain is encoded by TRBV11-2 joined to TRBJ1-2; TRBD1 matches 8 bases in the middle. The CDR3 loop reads CASSPGQDYGYTF. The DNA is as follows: TGTGCCAGCAGCCCGGGACAGGATTATGGCTACACCTTC.